The 5 T cell receptor beta chains reported below all come from one sample, sequenced in a study of somatic mutations in cytotoxic T cells in rheumatoid arthritis. Profiling relied on immunoSEQ multiplex PCR, and the TCRdb table lists in-frame clones only, not all of them. The sample consists of just over 15,000 clones, roughly 75% of them appearing once. The sequenced sample consisted of CD8+ T cells sorted from blood. The source of these receptors is an adult with rheumatoid arthritis.

The rearrangement joins TRBV29-1 to TRBJ2-3; 11 nucleotides match TRBD2. CDR3 length: 16 residues. Germline lookup yields CDR1 SQVTM and CDR2 ANQGSEA. V was pared by 4 bases and J by 3 bases, with 9 bases of the junction left unmatched. CDR3 coding DNA: TGCAGCGTTGCGGGTTTAGCGGGAGGGAATACAGATACGCAGTATTTT. Its protein is CSVAGLAGGNTDTQYF.

CDR3 sequence reads: CASSSGQLNTEAFF. For the CDR3, the DNA is TGTGCCAGCAGCTCGGGACAGTTGAACACTGAAGCTTTCTTT. The V call is TRBV7-8, the J call TRBJ1-1, with 7 bases identical to TRBD1. There are 14 residues in the CDR3. Germline V lookup: CDR1 SGHVS, CDR2 FQNEAQ. The V segment lost 4 bases and the J segment 0 bases; nucleotides outside the gene matches: 2.

The rearrangement uses TRBV18 and TRBJ2-5; D not certain. The germline V gene encodes CDR1 KGHSH and CDR2 LQKENI. The CDR3 sequence is 14 residues long. V lost 1 base, J lost 4 bases, and 10 bases lay in between. CDR3: CASSPQDPTETQYF. DNA for the CDR3: TGTGCCAGCTCACCACAGGACCCAACAGAGACCCAGTACTTC.

This chain uses TRBV5-5 with TRBJ2-6, with TRBD2 as a possible D gene (6 bases). The CDR3 consists of 18 residues. V was clipped by 4 bases and J by 2 bases, with 19 bases between them. Germline CDR1 SGHKS, CDR2 YYEKEE (reference sequence). The CDR3 loop reads CASSLGGADLTGANVLTF. In nucleotides, the CDR3 is TGTGCCAGCAGCCTGGGGGGTGCAGATCTGACTGGGGCCAACGTCCTGACTTTC.

This rearrangement joins TRBV5-1 to TRBJ2-7, with 8 bases aligning to TRBD1. Trimming took 1 base from V and 0 from J; bases not matched to a gene: 6. The V gene's germline CDR1 is SGHRS and CDR2 YFSETQ. The CDR3 runs to 16 residues. The CDR3 region has the DNA TGCGCCAGCAGCTTGTATCGGGACAGGCCCTCCTACGAGCAGTACTTC. It translates to CASSLYRDRPSYEQYF. Together with reference TRBV5-1 and TRBJ2-7, the CDR3 gives the full variable domain: KAGVTQTPRYLIKTRGQQVTLSCSPISGHRSVSWYQQTPGQGLQFLFEYFSETQRNKGNFPGRFSGRQFSNSRSEMNVSTLELGDSALYLCASSLYRDRPSYEQYFGPGTRLTVT.